Presented here are 9 T cell receptor beta chains from one specimen sequenced in a study of T cell responses to AZD1222 COVID-19 vaccine. Method: immunoSEQ multiplex PCR; TCRdb's copy keeps in-frame clones and lacks some. The sample includes under 150,000 clones, 75% to 95% of them seen just once. This sample comprised peripheral blood, obtained on day 0 of AZD1222 vaccination. Receptors were obtained from an adult in good health.

The chain joins TRBV10-3 to TRBJ2-5; 13 bases match TRBD2. Trimming removed 2 bases from V and 1 base from J; junction bases left unmatched: 4. In germline, CDR1 is ENHRY, CDR2 SYGVKD. CDR3 size: 17 residues. In nucleotides, the CDR3 is TGTGCCATCAGTGAGCCTGGGACTAGCGGGACCCAAGAGACCCAGTACTTC. As protein: CAISEPGTSGTQETQYF.

The gene calls are TRBV7-9 and TRBJ1-1; no firm D call. V gave up 4 bases and J gave up 1 base, with 7 bases separating them. CDR1 is SEHNR, CDR2 FQNEAQ, per germline (reference sequence). The CDR3 covers 13 residues. The CDR3 loop is CASSSPGNTEAFF. DNA of the CDR3: TGTGCCAGCAGCTCACCAGGGAACACTGAAGCTTTCTTT.

The chain employs TRBV5-4 and TRBJ1-2, with D possibly TRBD1 on 6 matching bases. The CDR3 is made up of 14 amino acids. Trimming left V 0 bases short and J 4 bases short, with 10 bases between. CDR1 and CDR2 (germline): SGHNT, YYREEE (reference sequence). The CDR3 spells CASSLGLDSYGYTF. In nucleotides, the CDR3 is TGTGCCAGCAGCTTGGGTCTGGACAGCTATGGCTACACCTTC.

The chain is built from TRBV6-5 and TRBJ2-2; D perhaps matches TRBD1 (6 bases). This CDR3 has 14 residues. Trimming removed 5 bases at V and 6 bases at J, with 13 bases between. Germline V gene data show CDR1 as MNHEY and CDR2 as SVGAGI. The CDR3 region is CASSLNRVSGELFF. CDR3 DNA: TGTGCCAGCAGTCTTAACAGGGTCTCCGGGGAGCTGTTTTTT.

The chain is built from TRBV19 and TRBJ2-1; D ambiguous. The CDR3 runs to 12 residues. The germline gives CDR1 LNHDA, CDR2 SQIVND (reference sequence). Trimming shortened V by 3 bases and J by 9 bases, and 9 bases separated the two germline ends. CDR3 region: CASSIGPREQFF. CDR3 nucleotide sequence: TGTGCCAGTAGTATCGGCCCTCGTGAGCAGTTCTTC.

This rearrangement joins TRBV12-3 or TRBV12-4 to TRBJ2-2, with D tentatively TRBD2 (6 bases). This CDR3 has 13 amino acids. V lost 4 bases to trimming and J lost 7 bases, with 10 bases between them. CDR3 loop: CASSSGSGGELFF. The CDR3 region has the DNA TGTGCCAGCAGTTCCGGGAGCGGCGGGGAGCTGTTTTTT.

CDR3 loop: CASSQTGGGETQYF. In DNA form, the CDR3 reads TGTGCCAGCAGCCAGACAGGGGGAGGCGAGACCCAGTACTTC. The chain has TRBV7-3 and TRBJ2-5; 9 bases match TRBD1. Looked up from germline, CDR1 is SGHTA and CDR2 is FQGTGA. This CDR3 spans 14 amino acids. With 5 bases clipped from V and 5 bases from J, the junction kept 6 bases outside the gene matches.

This clone was detected ten times or more. The chain links TRBV4-1 to TRBJ1-2, with 7 bases matching TRBD1. J lost 5 bases, V lost 0 bases, and 9 bases had no gene match. The CDR3 contains 16 residues. CDR1 is MGHRA, CDR2 YSYEKL, per germline. The CDR3 bases are TGCGCCAGCAGCCAAGAAGGAATACAGGGGAGTTATGGCTACACCTTC. As protein: CASSQEGIQGSYGYTF.

The chain carries TRBV10-3 and TRBJ1-1; D is ambiguous. Trimming shortened V by 0 bases and J by 7 bases, and 15 bases separated the two germline ends. CDR3 length: 15 residues. Germline CDR1 ENHRY, CDR2 SYGVKD. CDR3 in amino acids: CAISESGATRGEAFF. The CDR3, as DNA: TGTGCCATCAGTGAGTCGGGTGCCACCCGGGGTGAAGCTTTCTTT.